This TCR beta chain was sequenced for a study of breast tumors, draining lymph nodes, adjacent tissues. The lymph nodes were axillary draining lymph nodes from breast cancer patients. TCRdb analysed the multiplex PCR reads with MiXCR anew, one entry per CDR3 protein. This table holds about 180,000 distinct CDR3 sequences, approximately 30% found once. This clonotype has a count of ten or more. Antigen unknown. The CDR3 is made up of 16 amino acids. V lost 2 bases and J lost 3; bases outside the gene matches: 6. Germline V gives CDR1 KGHSH, CDR2 LQKENI. Broader study findings: Luminal-like breast cancer showed significantly greater tumor-nontumor repertoire similarity than basal-like breast cancer did. Most tumor T cells seemingly derive from lymph node, then expand in tumor. Compared with lymph nodes, tumors were less diverse; compared with nontumor tissue, more.

This sequence originates from a female donor with breast cancer. Some clones in this sample may be carry-over from other donors' samples. The chain employs TRBV18 and TRBJ2-2, with 7 bases aligning to TRBD2. The specimen sequenced was axillary lymph node tissue. CDR3 nucleotide sequence: TGTGCCAGCTCACCAAACCTGGGAGGGGACACCGGGGAGCTGTTTTTT. Its translation: CASSPNLGGDTGELFF.